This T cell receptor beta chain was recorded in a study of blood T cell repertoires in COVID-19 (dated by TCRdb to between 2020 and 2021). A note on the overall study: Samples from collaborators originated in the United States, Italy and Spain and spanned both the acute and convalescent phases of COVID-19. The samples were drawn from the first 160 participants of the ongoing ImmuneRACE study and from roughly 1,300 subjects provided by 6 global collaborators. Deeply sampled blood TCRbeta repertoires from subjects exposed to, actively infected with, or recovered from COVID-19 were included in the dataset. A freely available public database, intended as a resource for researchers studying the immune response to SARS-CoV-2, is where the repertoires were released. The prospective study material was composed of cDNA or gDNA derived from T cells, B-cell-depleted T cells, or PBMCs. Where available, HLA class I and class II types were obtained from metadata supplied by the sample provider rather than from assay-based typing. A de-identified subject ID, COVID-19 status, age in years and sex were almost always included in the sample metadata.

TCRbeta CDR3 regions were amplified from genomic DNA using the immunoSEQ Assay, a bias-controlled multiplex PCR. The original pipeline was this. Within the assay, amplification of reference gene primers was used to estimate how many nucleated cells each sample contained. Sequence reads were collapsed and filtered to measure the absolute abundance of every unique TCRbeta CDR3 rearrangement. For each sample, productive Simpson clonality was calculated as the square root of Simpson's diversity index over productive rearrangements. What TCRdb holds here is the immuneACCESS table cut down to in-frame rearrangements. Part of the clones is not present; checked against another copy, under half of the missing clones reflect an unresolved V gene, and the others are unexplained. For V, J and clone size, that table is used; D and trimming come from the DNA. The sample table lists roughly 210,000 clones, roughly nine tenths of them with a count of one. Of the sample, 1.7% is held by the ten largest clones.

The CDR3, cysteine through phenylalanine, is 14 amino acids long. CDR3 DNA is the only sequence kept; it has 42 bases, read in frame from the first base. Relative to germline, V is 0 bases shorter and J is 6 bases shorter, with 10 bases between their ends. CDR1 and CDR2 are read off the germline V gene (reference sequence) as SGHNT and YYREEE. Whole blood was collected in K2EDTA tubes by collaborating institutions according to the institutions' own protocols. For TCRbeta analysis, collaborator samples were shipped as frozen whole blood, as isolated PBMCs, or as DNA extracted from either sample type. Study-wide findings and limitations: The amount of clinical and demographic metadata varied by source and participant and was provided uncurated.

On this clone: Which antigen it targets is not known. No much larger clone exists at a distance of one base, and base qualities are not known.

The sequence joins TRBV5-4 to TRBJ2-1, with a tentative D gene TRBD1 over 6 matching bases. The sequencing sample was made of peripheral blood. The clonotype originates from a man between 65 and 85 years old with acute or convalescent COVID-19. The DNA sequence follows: TGTGCCAGCAGCTTGGGACAGGCAGGCAATGAGCAGTTCTTC. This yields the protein CASSLGQAGNEQFF.